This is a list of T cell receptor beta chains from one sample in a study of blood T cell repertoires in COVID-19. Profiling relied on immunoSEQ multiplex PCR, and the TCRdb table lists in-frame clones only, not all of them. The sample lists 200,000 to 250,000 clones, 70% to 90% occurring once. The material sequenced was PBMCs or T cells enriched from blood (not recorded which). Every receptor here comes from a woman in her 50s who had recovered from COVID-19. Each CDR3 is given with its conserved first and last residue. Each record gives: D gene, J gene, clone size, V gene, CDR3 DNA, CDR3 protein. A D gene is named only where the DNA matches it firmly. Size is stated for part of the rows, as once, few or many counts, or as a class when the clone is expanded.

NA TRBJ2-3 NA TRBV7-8 TGTGCCAGCAGCTTAAACGTCCAGGGAACAGATACGCAGTATTTT CASSLNVQGTDTQYF
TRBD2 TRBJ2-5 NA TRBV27 TGTGCCAGCAGCTGGGGGCTAGCGGGGCATGAGACCCAGTACTTC CASSWGLAGHETQYF
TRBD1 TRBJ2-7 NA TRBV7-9 TGTGCCAGCAGCACTCCTCGGGACAGAAGCTCCTACGAGCAGTACTTC CASSTPRDRSSYEQYF
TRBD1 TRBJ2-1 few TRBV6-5 TGTGCCAGCAGTCCTACAGGGGGCTACAATGAGCAGTTCTTC CASSPTGGYNEQFF
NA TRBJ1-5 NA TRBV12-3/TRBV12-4 TGTGCCAGCAGTTTAAGCGGTGGGGGGGCCCAGCATTTT CASSLSGGGAQHF
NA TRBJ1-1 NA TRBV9 TGTGCCAGCAGCGTAGTACAGATGAACACTGAAGCTTTCTTT CASSVVQMNTEAFF
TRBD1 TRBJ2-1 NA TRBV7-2 TGTGCCAGCAGCCCGGACAGGGGGGGGTACAATGAGCAGTTCTTC CASSPDRGGYNEQFF
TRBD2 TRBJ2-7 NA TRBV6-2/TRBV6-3 TGTGCCAGCAGTTACCCCGGGACTAGCCTATACGAGCAGTACTTC CASSYPGTSLYEQYF
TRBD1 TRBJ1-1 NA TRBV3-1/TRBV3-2 TGTGCCAGCAGCGACAGGGATGCTGAGGCTTTCTTT CASSDRDAEAFF
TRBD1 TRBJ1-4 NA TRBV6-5 TGTGCCAGCAGTTCGGGACAGAAAAATGAAAAACTGTTTTTT CASSSGQKNEKLFF
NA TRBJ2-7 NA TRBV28 TGTGCCAGCAGTCCTTCGGTCGGAGGATACGAGCAGTACTTC CASSPSVGGYEQYF
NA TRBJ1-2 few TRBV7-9 TGTGCCAGCAGCTTAGATCAGGGTTCGCAGGGCTACACCTTC CASSLDQGSQGYTF
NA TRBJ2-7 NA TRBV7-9 TGTGCCAGCAGCTTAGCTCTAGCTACTTACGAGCAGTACTTC CASSLALATYEQYF
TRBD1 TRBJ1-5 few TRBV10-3 TGTGCCATCAGCGGGGACAGGGCAGATCAGCCCCAGCATTTT CAISGDRADQPQHF
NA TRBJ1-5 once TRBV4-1 TGCGCCAGCAGGCTCCGGGAGGGTATGTATCAGCCCCAGCATTTT CASRLREGMYQPQHF
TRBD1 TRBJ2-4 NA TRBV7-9 TGTGCCAGCAGCTTAGGGACAGGTGTATACATTCAGTACTTC CASSLGTGVYIQYF
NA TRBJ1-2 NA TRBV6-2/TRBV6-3 TGTGCCAGCAGACCTACAGATGTAAACGGCTACACCTTC CASRPTDVNGYTF
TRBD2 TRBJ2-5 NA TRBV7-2 TGTGCCAGCAGCTTTTATACTAGCGGTAGTGGGCAGACCCAGTACTTC CASSFYTSGSGQTQYF
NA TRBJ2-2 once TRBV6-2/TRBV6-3 TGTGCCAGCAGTTATAGCCAGAGCACCGGGGAGCTGTTTTTT CASSYSQSTGELFF
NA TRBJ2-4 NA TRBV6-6 TGTGCCAGCGCCCTATTAGCCAAAAACATTCAGTACTTC CASALLAKNIQYF
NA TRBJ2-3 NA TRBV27 TGTGCCAGCAGTTTATCGCTGTTCAGGGGGGTCACAGATACGCAGTATTTT CASSLSLFRGVTDTQYF
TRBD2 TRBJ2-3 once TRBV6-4 TGTGCCAGCAGTGGGACTAGCGGGAGCCAAGATACGCAGTATTTT CASSGTSGSQDTQYF
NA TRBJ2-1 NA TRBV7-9 TGTGCCAGCAGCTCCCCGCCTATGTACAATGAGCAGTTCTTC CASSSPPMYNEQFF
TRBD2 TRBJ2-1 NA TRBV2 TGTGCCAGCAGTGGCGGGAGCTCCTACAATGAGCAGTTCTTC CASSGGSSYNEQFF
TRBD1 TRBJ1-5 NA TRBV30 TGTGCCTGGAGTGCAGACAGGGTTCAGCCCCAGCATTTT CAWSADRVQPQHF
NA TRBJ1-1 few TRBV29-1 TGCAGCGTTGAAGTGGCCCCCCGGGCTGAAGCTTTCTTT CSVEVAPRAEAFF
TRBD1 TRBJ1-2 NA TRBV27 TGTGCCAGCAGTTTTAGGGGGGCAGGGGGTAACTATGGCTACACCTTC CASSFRGAGGNYGYTF